Listed here are 8 T cell receptor beta chains from one sample, sequenced in a study of OX40 agonist ivuxolimab in advanced cancers. Produced via immunoSEQ multiplex PCR; TCRdb's table is partial and in-frame only. The sample records 40,000 to 45,000 clones, 80% being singletons. Here the sequenced sample was CD4+ or CD8+ T cells sorted from blood, taken in a trial of the OX40 agonist ivuxolimab. The receptor set was obtained from an adult with an advanced solid tumor such as melanoma, head and neck, liver or kidney cancer.

The chain joins TRBV7-2 to TRBJ1-4; D gene uncertain. CDR1 is SGHTA, CDR2 FQGNSA, per germline. The CDR3 spans 16 residues. V was trimmed by 1 base and J by 0 bases, leaving 9 bases between them. Here the CDR3 DNA reads TGTGCCAGCAGCTTAGGAATGGGCGCAACTAATGAAAAACTGTTTTTT. It is translated as CASSLGMGATNEKLFF.

The chain recombines TRBV10-3 with TRBJ1-3, with D maybe TRBD1 (6 bases). Trimming pared 6 bases from V and 0 bases from J, leaving 12 bases between. The CDR3 has 15 residues. Germline V gives CDR1 ENHRY, CDR2 SYGVKD. CDR3 residues: CAIRLQGASGNTIYF. The CDR3 region has the DNA TGTGCCATCAGGTTACAGGGTGCCTCTGGAAACACCATATATTTT.

The chain joins TRBV11-2 to TRBJ2-7; D gene unclear. CDR1 is SGHAT and CDR2 is FQNNGV in the germline V gene. The ends were cut back, 1 base at V and 3 bases at J, with 13 bases in the middle. The CDR3 extends over 15 amino acids. In DNA, the CDR3 is TGTGCCAGCAGCTTAGGGGTTGGAATATACTACGAGCAGTACTTC. Translated: CASSLGVGIYYEQYF. Variable domain in full (rest from reference TRBV11-2 and TRBJ2-7): EAGVAQSPRYKIIEKRQSVAFWCNPISGHATLYWYQQILGQGPKLLIQFQNNGVVDDSQLPKDRFSAERLKGVDSTLKIQPAKLEDSAVYLCASSLGVGIYYEQYFGPGTRLTVT.

This clone came up a few times. This chain uses TRBV30 with TRBJ1-5; maybe TRBD1 (5 bases). V was cut by 4 bases and J by 4 bases, with 11 bases left in between. The germline V gene encodes CDR1 GTSNPN and CDR2 SVGIG (reference sequence). The CDR3 runs 13 residues. Written as DNA, the CDR3 is TGTGCCTGGACCCAGGGAAGGAATCAGCCCCAGCATTTT. Protein sequence: CAWTQGRNQPQHF.

V and J are TRBV6-1 and TRBJ1-5, with D tentatively TRBD1 (5 bases). This CDR3 spans 16 amino acids. V lost 2 bases to trimming and J lost 5 bases, with 16 bases between them. Germline CDR1 and CDR2: MNHNS and SASEGT. As DNA, the CDR3 is TGTGCCAGCAGTGAATGGGGGGAACAGAGACATCAGCCCCAGCATTTT. As protein: CASSEWGEQRHQPQHF.

This sequence joins TRBV7-9 and TRBJ2-2; no reliable D call. CDR3 length equals 17 residues. Per the germline V gene, CDR1 is SEHNR and CDR2 is FQNEAQ (reference sequence). The V end lost 2 bases, the J end lost 2 bases, and 15 bases lay between the germline ends. Here the CDR3 DNA reads TGTGCCAGCAGCTTAAGTAATCCAACAATAAACACCGGGGAGCTGTTTTTT. It translates to CASSLSNPTINTGELFF.

This clone was seen a few times. The V call is TRBV19, the J call TRBJ2-1, with a possible D match to TRBD1 (6 bases). Germline CDR1 and CDR2: LNHDA and SQIVND (reference sequence). CDR3 length equals 15 residues. V was pared by 4 bases and J by 6 bases, with 16 bases between. The CDR3: CASSTRRTVSNEQFF. The CDR3 DNA follows: TGTGCCAGTAGTACACGTAGGACAGTATCCAATGAGCAGTTCTTC.

The V call is TRBV7-2, the J call TRBJ1-6, with D hard to call. The CDR3 is 13 amino acids. Germline CDR1 SGHTA, CDR2 FQGNSA. V was cut by 0 bases and J by 13 bases, with 10 bases left in between. Written as DNA, the CDR3 is TGTGCCAGCAGCTTAGCAGGAAAGCAGCCCCTCCACTTT. Residues: CASSLAGKQPLHF. The full variable domain, rest sourced from reference TRBV7-2 and TRBJ1-6, is GAGVSQSPSNKVTEKGKDVELRCDPISGHTALYWYRQSLGQGLEFLIYFQGNSAPDKSGLPSDRFSAERTGGSVSTLTIQRTQQEDSAVYLCASSLAGKQPLHFGNGTRLTVT.